This T cell receptor beta chain was recovered during a study of shared clonotypes between healthy human individuals. Study as a whole: The donors, a couple of women and a few men, were aged 18 to 49.

Study-wide points: Memory subsets generally showed smaller estimated richness than naive subsets did.

For this clone: The target antigen is unknown.

Naive CD8 populations comprised CD45RO-negative cells positively selected for CCR7, excluding terminally differentiated effector memory CD45RA+ cells. Each of the donors was a healthy adult who was HIV-negative and had not had a recent acute infection or vaccination. Original data processing: Because ImmunoSEQ provided only junction sequences with no quality scores, the filtering differed. Sequencing used immunoSEQ multiplex PCR; TCRdb keeps in-frame clones, though not all of them. V, J and clone size are taken as reported in that table, and D and trimming were inferred from the DNA itself. The sample consists of about 2 million clones, 85% to 95% of them appearing once. Germline CDR1 and CDR2: SEHNR and FQNEAQ (reference sequence). The CDR3 contains 17 residues. V lost 0 bases and J lost 4; bases outside the gene matches: 12.

Sequencing input: naive CD8+ T cells sorted from blood. The rearrangement joins TRBV7-9 to TRBJ2-7, with 7 positions matching TRBD2. The receptor was derived from a man aged 18 to 30 in good health. The CDR3 bases are TGTGCCAGCAGCTTAGCGCGTCAGGGTCTCGGGAGGTACGAGCAGTACTTC. Translation gives CASSLARQGLGRYEQYF.